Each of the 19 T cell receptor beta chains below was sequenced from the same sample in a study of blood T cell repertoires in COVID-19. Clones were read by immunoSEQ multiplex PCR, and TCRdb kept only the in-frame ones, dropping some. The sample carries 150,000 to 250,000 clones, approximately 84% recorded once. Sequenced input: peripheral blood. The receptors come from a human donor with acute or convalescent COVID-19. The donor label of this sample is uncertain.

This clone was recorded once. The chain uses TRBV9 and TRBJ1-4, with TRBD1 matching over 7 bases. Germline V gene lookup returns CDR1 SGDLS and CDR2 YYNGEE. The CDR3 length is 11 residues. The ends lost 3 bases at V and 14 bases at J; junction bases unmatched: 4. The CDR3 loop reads CASSAGTVLFF. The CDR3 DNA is TGTGCCAGCAGCGCCGGGACAGTTCTGTTTTTT.

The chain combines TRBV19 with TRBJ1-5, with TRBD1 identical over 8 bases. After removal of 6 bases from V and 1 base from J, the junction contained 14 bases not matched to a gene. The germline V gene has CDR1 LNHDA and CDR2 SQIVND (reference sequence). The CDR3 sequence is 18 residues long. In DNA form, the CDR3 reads TGTGCCAGTAGACCTCACGGGACAGGCAAGGGAAGCAATCAGCCCCAGCATTTT. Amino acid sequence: CASRPHGTGKGSNQPQHF.

For the CDR3, the DNA is TGTGCCAGCAGCCTCGAAGGGGGCCGAGCCAAAAACATTCAGTACTTC. This encodes CASSLEGGRAKNIQYF. V and J are TRBV21-1 and TRBJ2-4; the listed D gene, TRBD1, was not tested against the DNA. TRBV21-1 represents a pseudogene. This CDR3 is 16 amino acids long.

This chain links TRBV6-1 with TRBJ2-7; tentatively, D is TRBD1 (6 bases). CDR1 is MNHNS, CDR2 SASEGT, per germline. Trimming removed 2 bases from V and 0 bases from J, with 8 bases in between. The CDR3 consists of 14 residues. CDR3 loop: CASSEQGYSYEQYF. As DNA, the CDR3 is TGTGCCAGCAGTGAACAGGGGTACTCCTACGAGCAGTACTTC.

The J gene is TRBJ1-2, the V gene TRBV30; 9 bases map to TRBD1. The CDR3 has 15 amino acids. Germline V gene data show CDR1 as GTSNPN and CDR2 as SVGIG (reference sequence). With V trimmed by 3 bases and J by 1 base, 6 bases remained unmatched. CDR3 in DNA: TGTGCCTGGAGGAAACAGGGGGCCGGTAACTATGGCTACACCTTC. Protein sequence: CAWRKQGAGNYGYTF. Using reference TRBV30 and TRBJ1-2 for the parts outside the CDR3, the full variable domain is SQTIHQWPATLVQPVGSPLSLECTVEGTSNPNLYWYRQAAGRGLQLLFYSVGIGQISSEVPQNLSASRPQDRQFILSSKKLLLSDSGFYLCAWRKQGAGNYGYTFGSGTRLTVV.

CDR3 nucleotides: TGTGCCAGCTCACCCACAGGGAACCAAGCTAACTATGGCTACACCTTC. Protein sequence: CASSPTGNQANYGYTF. The chain joins TRBV18 to TRBJ1-2; perhaps TRBD1 as D (6 bases). V lost 3 bases, J lost 0 bases, and 14 bases lay in between. The CDR3 is 16 amino acids. CDR1 and CDR2 (germline): KGHSH, LQKENI.

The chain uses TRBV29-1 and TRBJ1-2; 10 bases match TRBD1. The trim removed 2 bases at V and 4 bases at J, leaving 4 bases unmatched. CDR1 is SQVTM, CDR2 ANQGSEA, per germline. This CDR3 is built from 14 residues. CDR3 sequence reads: CSVERDRGSYGYTF. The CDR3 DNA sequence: TGCAGCGTTGAAAGGGACAGGGGTTCCTATGGCTACACCTTC. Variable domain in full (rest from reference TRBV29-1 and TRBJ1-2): SAVISQKPSRDICQRGTSLTIQCQVDSQVTMMFWYRQQPGQSLTLIATANQGSEATYESGFVIDKFPISRPNLTFSTLTVSNMSPEDSSIYLCSVERDRGSYGYTFGSGTRLTVV.

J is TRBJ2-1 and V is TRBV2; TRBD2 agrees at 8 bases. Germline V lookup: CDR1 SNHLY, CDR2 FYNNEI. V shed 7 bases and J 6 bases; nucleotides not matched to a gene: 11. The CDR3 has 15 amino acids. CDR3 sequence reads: CASTGGLALGNEQFF. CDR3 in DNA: TGTGCCAGCACGGGGGGGCTAGCCCTTGGCAATGAGCAGTTCTTC.

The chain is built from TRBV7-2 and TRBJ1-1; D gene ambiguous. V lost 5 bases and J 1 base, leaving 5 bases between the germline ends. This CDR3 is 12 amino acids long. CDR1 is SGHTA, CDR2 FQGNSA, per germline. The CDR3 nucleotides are TGTGCCAGCAGCAGAGAGAACACTGAAGCTTTCTTT. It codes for CASSRENTEAFF.

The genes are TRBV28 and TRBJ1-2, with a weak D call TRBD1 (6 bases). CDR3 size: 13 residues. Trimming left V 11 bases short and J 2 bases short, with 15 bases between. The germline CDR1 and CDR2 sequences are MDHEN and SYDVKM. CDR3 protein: CAGGSGNNYGYTF. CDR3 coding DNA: TGTGCCGGGGGCTCAGGGAACAACTATGGCTACACCTTC.

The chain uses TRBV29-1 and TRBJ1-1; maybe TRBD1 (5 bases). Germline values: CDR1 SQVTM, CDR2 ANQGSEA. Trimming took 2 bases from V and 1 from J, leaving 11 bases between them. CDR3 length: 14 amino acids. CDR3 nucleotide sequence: TGCAGCGTTGAATTCGGACAACCGAACACTGAAGCTTTCTTT. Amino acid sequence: CSVEFGQPNTEAFF. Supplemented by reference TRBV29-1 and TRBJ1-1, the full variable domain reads SAVISQKPSRDICQRGTSLTIQCQVDSQVTMMFWYRQQPGQSLTLIATANQGSEATYESGFVIDKFPISRPNLTFSTLTVSNMSPEDSSIYLCSVEFGQPNTEAFFGQGTRLTVV.

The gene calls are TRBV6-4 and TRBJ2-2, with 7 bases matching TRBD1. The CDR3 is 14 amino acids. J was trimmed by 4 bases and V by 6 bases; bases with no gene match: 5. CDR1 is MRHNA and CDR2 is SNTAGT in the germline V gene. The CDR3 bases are TGTGCCAGCAGCCTGACAGGGAGCACCGGGGAGCTGTTTTTT. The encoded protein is CASSLTGSTGELFF.

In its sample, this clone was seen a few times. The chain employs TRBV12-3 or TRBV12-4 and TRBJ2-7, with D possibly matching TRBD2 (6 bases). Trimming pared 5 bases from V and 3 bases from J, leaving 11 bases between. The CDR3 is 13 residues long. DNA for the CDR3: TGTGCCAGCAGTCAAACTAGCAGCTACGAGCAGTACTTC. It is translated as CASSQTSSYEQYF.

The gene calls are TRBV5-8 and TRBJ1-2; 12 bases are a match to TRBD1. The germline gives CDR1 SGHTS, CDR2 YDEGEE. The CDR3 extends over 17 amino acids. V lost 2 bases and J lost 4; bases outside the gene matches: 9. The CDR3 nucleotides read TGTGCCAGCAGCTTCGGGACAGGGGGCTTTGGGTCCTATGGCTACACCTTC. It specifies CASSFGTGGFGSYGYTF. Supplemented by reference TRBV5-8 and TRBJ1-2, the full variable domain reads EAGVTQSPTHLIKTRGQQATLRCSPISGHTSVYWYQQALGLGLQFLLWYDEGEERNRGNFPPRFSGRQFPNYSSELNVNALELEDSALYLCASSFGTGGFGSYGYTFGSGTRLTVV.

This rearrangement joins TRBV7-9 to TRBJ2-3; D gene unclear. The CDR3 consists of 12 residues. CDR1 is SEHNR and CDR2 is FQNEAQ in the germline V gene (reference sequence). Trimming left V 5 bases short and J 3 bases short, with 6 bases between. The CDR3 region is CASSPTTDTQYF. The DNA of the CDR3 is TGTGCCAGCAGCCCCACAACAGATACGCAGTATTTT.

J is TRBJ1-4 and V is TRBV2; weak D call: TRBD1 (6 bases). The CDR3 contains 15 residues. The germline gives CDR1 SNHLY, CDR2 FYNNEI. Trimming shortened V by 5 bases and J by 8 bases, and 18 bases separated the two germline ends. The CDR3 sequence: CASSYTAQGMEKLFF. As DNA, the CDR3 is TGTGCCAGCAGTTACACGGCCCAGGGGATGGAAAAACTGTTTTTT.

CDR3 protein: CASGLGAVNQPQHF. DNA for the CDR3: TGTGCCAGTGGGCTTGGGGCAGTGAATCAGCCCCAGCATTTT. The gene calls are TRBV19 and TRBJ1-5, with a weak D call TRBD1 (5 bases). This CDR3 is built from 14 residues. Germline V lookup: CDR1 LNHDA, CDR2 SQIVND (reference sequence). Trimming left V 8 bases short and J 4 bases short, with 15 bases between.

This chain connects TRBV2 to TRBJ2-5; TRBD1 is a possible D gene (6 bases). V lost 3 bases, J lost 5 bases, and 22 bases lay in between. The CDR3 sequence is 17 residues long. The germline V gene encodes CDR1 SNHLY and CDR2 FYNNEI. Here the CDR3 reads CASSDPYYTGLTETQYF. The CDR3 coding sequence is TGTGCCAGCAGTGACCCCTATTACACAGGGTTGACGGAGACCCAGTACTTC.

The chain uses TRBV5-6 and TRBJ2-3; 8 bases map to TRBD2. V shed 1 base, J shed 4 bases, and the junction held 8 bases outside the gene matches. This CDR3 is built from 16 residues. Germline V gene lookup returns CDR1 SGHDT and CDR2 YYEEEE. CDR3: CASSLPRREASDTQYF. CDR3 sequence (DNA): TGTGCCAGCAGCTTGCCGCGGCGGGAGGCCTCAGATACGCAGTATTTT. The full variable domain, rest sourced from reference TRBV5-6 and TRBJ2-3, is DAGVTQSPTHLIKTRGQQVTLRCSPKSGHDTVSWYQQALGQGPQFIFQYYEEEERQRGNFPDRFSGHQFPNYSSELNVNALLLGDSALYLCASSLPRREASDTQYFGPGTRLTVL.